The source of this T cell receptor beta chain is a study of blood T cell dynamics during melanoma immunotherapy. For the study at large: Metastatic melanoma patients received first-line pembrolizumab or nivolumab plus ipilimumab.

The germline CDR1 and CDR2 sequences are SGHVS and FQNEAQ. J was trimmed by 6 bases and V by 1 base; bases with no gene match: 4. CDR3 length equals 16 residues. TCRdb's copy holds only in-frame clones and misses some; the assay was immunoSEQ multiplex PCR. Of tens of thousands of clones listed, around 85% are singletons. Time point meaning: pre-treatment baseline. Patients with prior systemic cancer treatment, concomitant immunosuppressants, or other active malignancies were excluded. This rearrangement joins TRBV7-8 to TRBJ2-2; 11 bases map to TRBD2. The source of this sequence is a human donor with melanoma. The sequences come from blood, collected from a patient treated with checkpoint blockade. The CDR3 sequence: CASSLGLAGNPGELFF. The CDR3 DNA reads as TGTGCCAGCAGCTTAGGACTAGCGGGAAATCCCGGGGAGCTGTTTTTT. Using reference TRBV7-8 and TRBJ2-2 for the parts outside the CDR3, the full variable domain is GAGVSQSPRYKVAKRGQDVALRCDPISGHVSLFWYQQALGQGPEFLTYFQNEAQLDKSGLPSDRFFAERPEGSVSTLKIQRTQQEDSAVYLCASSLGLAGNPGELFFGEGSRLTVL.